This T cell receptor (beta chain) was retrieved from a study of T cells in Graves' hyperthyroidism and ophthalmopathy. The TCR beta CDR3 regions underwent amplification using RNA transcripts as the source. The HTBI primer set was used in a first-round RT-PCR of the TCR CDR3. One entry per CDR3 protein, called by TCRdb with MiXCR from the multiplex PCR reads. Among some 350,000 distinct CDR3 sequences listed, around 15% were seen once. The CDR3 consists of 16 residues. The J segment lost 5 bases and the V segment lost 4 bases, leaving 10 bases of the junction unmatched. Germline V gene data show CDR1 as KGHSH and CDR2 as LQKENI.

The receptor was derived from a woman aged 40 to 50 with Graves' ophthalmopathy. The chain employs TRBV18 and TRBJ2-5; 10 bases agree with TRBD1. Sequenced input: blood. The CDR3: CASSRTGTGARETQYF. The CDR3 DNA sequence: TGTGCCAGCTCACGGACCGGGACAGGGGCCCGGGAGACCCAGTACTTC.